This T cell receptor beta chain is drawn from a study of chemoradiotherapy in HPV16-positive cancers. V was clipped by 8 bases and J by 0 bases, with 11 bases between them. The CDR3 is 14 amino acids. Germline loops: CDR1 SNHLY, CDR2 FYNNEI. Repeated repertoire sampling spanned the course of chemoradiotherapy. This table comes from immunoSEQ multiplex PCR, and its TCRdb copy is limited to in-frame clones, with some not included. The top ten hold 3.5% to 4.5% of the sample, which has about 68,000 clones, about nine tenths seen once. This material consisted of blood, taken from a patient who underwent chemoradiotherapy. The origin of this receptor is a human donor with HPV-associated anogenital cancer. The gene calls are TRBV2 and TRBJ2-1; tentatively, D is TRBD2 (6 bases). The CDR3 sequence is CASPLASSYNEQFF. The DNA for the CDR3 is TGTGCCAGCCCGCTAGCGAGCTCCTACAATGAGCAGTTCTTC.